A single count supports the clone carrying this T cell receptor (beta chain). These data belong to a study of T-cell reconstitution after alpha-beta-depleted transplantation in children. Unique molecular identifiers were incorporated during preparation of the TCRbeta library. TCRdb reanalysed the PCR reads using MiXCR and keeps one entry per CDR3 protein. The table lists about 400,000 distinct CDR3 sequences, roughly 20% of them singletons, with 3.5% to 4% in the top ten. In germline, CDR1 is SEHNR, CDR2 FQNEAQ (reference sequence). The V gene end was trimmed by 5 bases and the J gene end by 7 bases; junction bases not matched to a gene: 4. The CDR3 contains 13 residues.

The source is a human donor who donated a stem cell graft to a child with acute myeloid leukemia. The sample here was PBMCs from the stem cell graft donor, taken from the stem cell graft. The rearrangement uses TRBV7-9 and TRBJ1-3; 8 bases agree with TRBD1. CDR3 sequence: CASSARQGNTIYF. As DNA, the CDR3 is TGTGCCAGCAGCGCCCGACAGGGGAACACCATATATTTT.